The 24 T cell receptor beta chains below were found in one sample sequenced in a study of T cells in Graves' hyperthyroidism and ophthalmopathy (dated by TCRdb to between 2018 and 2021). Library construction relied on multiplex PCR. Sequencing relied on an Illumina HiSeq 2000. TCR beta CDR3 regions were amplified from RNA transcripts. A first-round RT-PCR of the TCR CDR3 used the HTBI primer set with the Qiagen OneStep RT-PCR kit. TCRdb reran the public reads through fastp at Q25 and MiXCR, keeping productive beta chains. Identical CDR3 protein sequences are pooled into one entry, listed with their most common genes and DNA. This sample has a few hundred thousand distinct CDR3 sequences in its table, and around 15% of those were observed once. Approximately 30% of the sample belongs to the ten largest clones. The sample taken for sequencing was blood. The receptor source for this set is a woman in her 30s with Graves' ophthalmopathy.

Ten or more counts support this clonotype. The chain joins TRBV7-9 to TRBJ2-7, with D unclear. The CDR3 runs to 13 residues. CDR1 SEHNR and CDR2 FQNEAQ come from the germline V gene (reference sequence). Trimming pared 4 bases from V and 2 bases from J, leaving 9 bases between. The CDR3 protein is CASSSPPTYEQYF. The CDR3 DNA reads TGTGCCAGCAGCTCCCCCCCCACCTACGAGCAGTACTTC.

This clonotype was detected only a few times. The V gene is TRBV14, the J gene TRBJ1-3, with D perhaps TRBD1 (5 bases). Germline CDR1 SGHDN, CDR2 FVKESK. The CDR3 spans 14 residues. Trimming removed 1 base from V and 6 bases from J, with 10 bases in between. CDR3 protein: CASSQVGQKNTIYF. The CDR3 nucleotides are TGTGCCAGCAGCCAAGTTGGACAAAAAAACACCATATATTTT. The full variable domain, its missing parts supplied by reference TRBV14 and TRBJ1-3, is EAGVTQFPSHSVIEKGQTVTLRCDPISGHDNLYWYRRVMGKEIKFLLHFVKESKQDESGMPNNRFLAERTGGTYSTLKVQPAELEDSGVYFCASSQVGQKNTIYFGEGSWLTVV.

This clonotype was recorded a few times. This chain links TRBV29-1 with TRBJ2-3; 10 bases line up with TRBD1. V gave up 6 bases and J gave up 2 bases; unmatched junction bases: 2. The CDR3 has 13 residues. Germline V lookup: CDR1 SQVTM, CDR2 ANQGSEA. The CDR3 region has the DNA TGCAGCGTGGACAGGGGGTCCACAGATACGCAGTATTTT. Its translation: CSVDRGSTDTQYF.

This chain links TRBV4-3 with TRBJ2-1; TRBD2 matches 14 bases. V trimming: 2 bases; J trimming: 8 bases; junction bases outside the gene matches: 8. Germline V gene lookup returns CDR1 LGHNA and CDR2 YSLEER. The CDR3 is made up of 17 amino acids. The CDR3, as DNA: TGCGCCAGCAGCCAAAGAGATCAGGGACTAGCGGGAGATGAGCAGTTCTTC. Its protein product is CASSQRDQGLAGDEQFF.

The chain combines TRBV11-1 with TRBJ1-6; TRBD1 is a possible D gene (6 bases). Germline V gene data show CDR1 as SGHAT and CDR2 as FQDESV (reference sequence). The CDR3 is made up of 13 amino acids. V lost 5 bases to trimming and J lost 12 bases, with 14 bases between them. The CDR3 DNA is TGTGCCAGCAGCCTCCTAGAGACAGGACCCCTCCACTTT. This sequence encodes CASSLLETGPLHF.

In this sample, this clonotype turned up many times. The CDR3, as DNA: TGTGCCAGCAGTGCCCATGCCGGGACAGGGAACTATGGCTACACCTTC. It specifies CASSAHAGTGNYGYTF. The genes are TRBV6-1 and TRBJ1-2; TRBD1 agrees at 9 bases. Germline CDR1 MNHNS, CDR2 SASEGT. With V trimmed by 4 bases and J by 2 bases, 8 bases remained unmatched. The CDR3 has 16 amino acids.

This clonotype was counted many times. This chain joins TRBV27 and TRBJ1-2, with 10 bases that match TRBD1. V lost 6 bases and J lost 5; bases outside the gene matches: 9. CDR1 and CDR2 (germline): MNHEY, SMNVEV (reference sequence). CDR3 length equals 15 residues. The CDR3 nucleotides read TGTGCCAGCAGCAACCGACAGGGGGCAAATTATGGCTACACCTTC. This codes for CASSNRQGANYGYTF.

This clonotype was found many times. V and J are TRBV5-1 and TRBJ2-7, with 8 bases identical to TRBD2. The CDR3 consists of 15 residues. Germline V gives CDR1 SGHRS, CDR2 YFSETQ. J was trimmed by 6 bases and V by 0 bases; bases with no gene match: 8. The CDR3 DNA sequence: TGCGCCAGCAGCTTGGCGGCGGGAGGAAAAGGCGAGCAGTACTTC. This sequence encodes CASSLAAGGKGEQYF.

This chain links TRBV27 with TRBJ2-1, with D maybe TRBD2 (6 bases). CDR1 is MNHEY, CDR2 SMNVEV, per germline (reference sequence). The CDR3 is 13 residues long. Deletions cut 6 bases from V and 8 bases from J, with 14 bases between. The CDR3 DNA is TGTGCCAGCAGACCCGCCGGGGAGGATGAGCAGTTCTTC. Translated, it gives CASRPAGEDEQFF.

This clonotype was picked up many times. The CDR3 is CASSGWRGSSYNEQFF. CDR3 coding DNA: TGTGCCAGCAGTGGATGGCGGGGGAGCTCCTACAATGAGCAGTTCTTC. The V call is TRBV28, the J call TRBJ2-1, with 7 nucleotides matching TRBD2. Trimming at V came to 5 bases and at J to 0 bases, leaving 7 bases not matched to a gene. The CDR3 sequence is 16 residues long. Germline V gives CDR1 MDHEN, CDR2 SYDVKM.

This clonotype was seen ten or more times. This CDR3 reads CASRPTGTGGRWGEAFF. CDR3 nucleotide sequence: TGCGCCAGCAGGCCTACCGGGACAGGGGGCCGTTGGGGTGAAGCTTTCTTT. The V and J genes are TRBV5-1 and TRBJ1-1; 12 bases are shared with TRBD1. The ends lost 5 bases at V and 7 bases at J; junction bases unmatched: 15. There are 17 residues in the CDR3. Germline values: CDR1 SGHRS, CDR2 YFSETQ.

The chain employs TRBV12-3 or TRBV12-4 and TRBJ2-2; 13 bases agree with TRBD2. The ends lost 2 bases at V and 0 bases at J; junction bases unmatched: 0. The CDR3 loop spans 17 amino acids. Written as DNA, the CDR3 is TGTGCCAGCAGTTTAACTAGCGGGAGGGCGAACACCGGGGAGCTGTTTTTT. Translated: CASSLTSGRANTGELFF.

The chain joins TRBV6-2 or TRBV6-3 to TRBJ2-1, with 10 bases that match TRBD1. CDR1 is MNHEY and CDR2 is SVGEGT in the germline V gene. V lost 8 bases to trimming and J lost 6 bases; unmatched junction nucleotides: 13. The CDR3 is 16 amino acids. CDR3 bases: TGTGCCAGCCTCAAAGGAAAGGGACAGGGGATCAATGAGCAGTTCTTC. Translating it yields CASLKGKGQGINEQFF.

The chain couples TRBV10-2 to TRBJ2-4; unclear D gene. This CDR3 is built from 11 residues. The germline gives CDR1 WSHSY, CDR2 SAAADI. Trimming took off 10 bases at V and 5 bases at J, with 9 bases between the two ends. This CDR3 is CATKVQNIQYF. For the CDR3, the DNA is TGCGCCACCAAGGTCCAAAACATTCAGTACTTC.

Here the CDR3 reads CASSSRQGLGYGYTF. CDR3 coding DNA: TGTGCCAGCAGTTCCCGACAGGGCTTGGGATATGGCTACACCTTC. V and J are TRBV6-2 or TRBV6-3 and TRBJ1-2, with 7 bases aligning to TRBD1. Per the germline V gene, CDR1 is MNHEY and CDR2 is SVGEGT. This CDR3 is built from 15 residues. The V gene end was trimmed by 4 bases and the J gene end by 5 bases; junction bases not matched to a gene: 10.

The chain employs TRBV20-1 and TRBJ1-6, with unresolved D. The CDR3 covers 10 residues. V was cut by 1 base and J by 14 bases, with 6 bases left in between. Per the germline V gene, CDR1 is DFQATT and CDR2 is SNEGSKA (reference sequence). The CDR3: CSARGPTLHF. DNA of the CDR3: TGCAGTGCTAGAGGCCCGACCCTCCACTTT.

This clonotype was picked up a small number of times. The chain couples TRBV20-1 to TRBJ2-7; D may be TRBD2 (7 bases). CDR3 length: 14 amino acids. Germline V gene sequence: CDR1 DFQATT, CDR2 SNEGSKA (reference sequence). The chain's CDR3 is CRPGGGSQPYEQYF. The DNA of the CDR3 is TGCAGGCCGGGGGGCGGGAGTCAACCTTACGAGCAGTACTTC.

This rearrangement joins TRBV5-1 to TRBJ1-6; D gene ambiguous. Trimming removed 3 bases at V and 7 bases at J, with 14 bases between. CDR1 SGHRS and CDR2 YFSETQ come from the germline V gene. The CDR3 extends over 15 amino acids. DNA of the CDR3: TGCGCCAGCAGCTGCCGGGCCGTGAAGAATTCACCCCTCCACTTT. It is translated as CASSCRAVKNSPLHF. Full variable domain (outside the CDR3, taken from reference TRBV5-1 and TRBJ1-6): KAGVTQTPRYLIKTRGQQVTLSCSPISGHRSVSWYQQTPGQGLQFLFEYFSETQRNKGNFPGRFSGRQFSNSRSEMNVSTLELGDSALYLCASSCRAVKNSPLHFGNGTRLTVT.

This clonotype was recorded at least ten times. The genes are TRBV2 and TRBJ2-3; maybe TRBD2 (6 bases). The V end lost 7 bases, the J end lost 0 bases, and 20 bases lay between the germline ends. The germline V gene encodes CDR1 SNHLY and CDR2 FYNNEI. This CDR3 contains 17 residues. CDR3 region: CASTYRRRGLSTDTQYF. For the CDR3, the DNA is TGTGCCAGCACTTATCGGAGGCGGGGACTGAGCACAGATACGCAGTATTTT. Full variable domain (missing parts from reference TRBV2 and TRBJ2-3): EPEVTQTPSHQVTQMGQEVILRCVPISNHLYFYWYRQILGQKVEFLVSFYNNEISEKSEIFDDQFSVERPDGSNFTLKIRSTKLEDSAMYFCASTYRRRGLSTDTQYFGPGTRLTVL.

Ten or more counts support this clonotype. The V and J genes are TRBV7-8 and TRBJ1-1, with no clear D. Germline CDR1 reads SGHVS; CDR2 reads FQNEAQ. The CDR3 sequence is 14 residues long. V shed 5 bases and J shed 5 bases, with 15 bases lying between them. The DNA for the CDR3 is TGTGCCAGCAGCCTGGCTCGGGCTGGGACTGAAGCTTTCTTT. Protein product: CASSLARAGTEAFF.

The sample holds a few counts of this clonotype. The chain joins TRBV11-3 to TRBJ2-1; D unclear. Germline values: CDR1 SGHNT, CDR2 YENEEA. Trimming removed 9 bases from V and 0 bases from J, with 12 bases in between. This CDR3 is 14 amino acids long. CDR3 sequence: CARRKYGSYNEQFF. The CDR3 DNA follows: TGTGCCAGGAGGAAGTACGGCTCCTACAATGAGCAGTTCTTC.

The V call is TRBV20-1, the J call TRBJ2-1; D is tentatively TRBD1 or TRBD2 (5 bases each). The V gene lost 6 bases and the J gene lost 5 bases, with 23 bases spanning the gap. The germline V gene encodes CDR1 DFQATT and CDR2 SNEGSKA (reference sequence). This CDR3 is built from 16 residues. The CDR3 DNA reads as TGCAGTGCCCCGGGCGAGTGGGGACCCCCGGACAATGAGCAGTTCTTC. Translating it yields CSAPGEWGPPDNEQFF.

This clonotype was found a few times. CDR3 in DNA: TGTGCCAGCAGCCGCTATGTGACTGGGGAGCTGTTTTTT. This codes for CASSRYVTGELFF. The chain is built from TRBV7-2 and TRBJ2-2, with D unresolved. CDR3 length: 13 residues. Germline CDR1 is SGHTA and CDR2 is FQGNSA. V was cut by 5 bases and J by 8 bases, with 12 bases left in between.

This clonotype was seen repeatedly, ten times or more. The gene calls are TRBV12-3 or TRBV12-4 and TRBJ1-2, with 9 bases lining up with TRBD1. The CDR3 has 13 residues. J was trimmed by 6 bases and V by 6 bases; bases with no gene match: 5. Here the CDR3 reads CASRMTGGDGYTF. DNA for the CDR3: TGTGCCAGCAGGATGACAGGGGGTGATGGCTACACCTTC.